One sample yielded the 5 T cell receptor beta chains listed below, sequenced in a study of blood T cell repertoires in COVID-19. Sequenced by immunoSEQ multiplex PCR; TCRdb stores in-frame clones only, minus some. The table includes 150,000 or so clones, approximately 88% detected once. The specimen was PBMCs or T cells enriched from blood (not recorded which). These receptor sequences come from a man between 65 and 79 years old who had been exposed to COVID-19.

V and J are TRBV9 and TRBJ2-5; D might be TRBD2 (6 bases). The CDR3 has 17 residues. In germline, CDR1 is SGDLS, CDR2 YYNGEE. The ends were cut back, 0 bases at V and 4 bases at J, with 19 bases in the middle. CDR3 amino acids: CASSVGVREVGRETQYF. The CDR3 nucleotides are TGTGCCAGCAGCGTAGGGGTTAGGGAGGTAGGGAGAGAGACCCAGTACTTC.

J is TRBJ2-1 and V is TRBV18; D uncertain. This CDR3 comprises 12 residues. Germline CDR1 reads KGHSH; CDR2 reads LQKENI. V was pared by 3 bases and J by 7 bases, with 7 bases between. The CDR3 region is CASSPTGNEQFF. The CDR3 bases are TGTGCCAGCTCACCGACGGGTAATGAGCAGTTCTTC.

This clone was counted only a few times. This chain links TRBV30 with TRBJ1-1; 9 positions match TRBD1. CDR3 length equals 13 residues. V lost 7 bases and J lost 4; bases outside the gene matches: 7. Germline CDR1 reads GTSNPN; CDR2 reads SVGIG (reference sequence). CDR3 region: CAFDRGTVTEAFF. CDR3 in DNA: TGTGCCTTCGACAGGGGGACGGTCACTGAAGCTTTCTTT.

V usage is TRBV7-2 and J usage is TRBJ2-2; maybe TRBD1 (6 bases). Trimming stripped 0 bases from V and 2 bases from J, with 13 bases between. Per germline, CDR1 SGHTA and CDR2 FQGNSA. The CDR3 totals 17 residues. CDR3 nucleotides: TGTGCCAGCAGCTTAGCGCATTGGACAGTTAACACCGGGGAGCTGTTTTTT. It is translated as CASSLAHWTVNTGELFF.

This clone was seen only a few times. V and J are TRBV7-8 and TRBJ2-1; tentatively, D is TRBD2 (5 bases). The CDR3 loop spans 13 amino acids. Germline assignment: CDR1 SGHVS and CDR2 FQNEAQ. Trimming removed 3 bases at V and 6 bases at J, with 9 bases between. The DNA for the CDR3 is TGTGCCAGCAGCTTTACTAGTAGCAATGAGCAGTTCTTC. It translates to CASSFTSSNEQFF.